These T cell receptor beta chains were read from a single sample in a study of Tregs in tolerant kidney transplant recipients. Sequencing used immunoSEQ multiplex PCR; TCRdb keeps in-frame clones, though not all of them. The sample holds 40,000 to 50,000 clones, approximately 89% seen once. The input for sequencing was CD8+ T cells from blood (PBMCs), taken 12 months after the transplant. These receptors were obtained from a human patient who received a combined kidney and bone marrow transplant. The graft donor may be the source of some T cells. Each CDR3 is given with its conserved first and last residue. A D gene is named only where the DNA matches it firmly. A row's size may be missing; if present it is once, few, many or a size class.

d_call,j_call,clone_size,v_call,cdr3_length,cdr3_aa,cdr3_nt
TRBD1,TRBJ2-5,once,TRBV7-9,16,CASSSNTGQGVETQYF,TGTGCCAGCAGCTCAAACACGGGACAGGGGGTGGAGACCCAGTACTTC
TRBD1,TRBJ1-1,.,TRBV7-9,17,CASSLLPGQGTYTEAFF,TGTGCCAGCAGCCTACTCCCGGGACAGGGAACTTACACTGAAGCTTTCTTT
.,TRBJ1-3,.,TRBV19,15,CASSIGQLSGNTIYF,TGTGCCAGTAGTATCGGACAGCTCTCTGGAAACACCATATATTTT
.,TRBJ1-3,.,TRBV18,13,CASSPDGRDTIYF,TGTGCCAGCTCACCCGACGGGAGAGACACCATATATTTT
TRBD2,TRBJ2-7,.,TRBV6-5,15,CASRLTSGRAHEQYF,TGTGCCAGCAGGCTGACTAGCGGGAGGGCCCACGAGCAGTACTTC
TRBD2,TRBJ2-1,.,TRBV11-2,15,CASSLAETSGLEQFF,TGTGCCAGCAGCTTAGCCGAGACTAGCGGACTCGAGCAGTTCTTC
.,TRBJ1-1,.,TRBV29-1,10,CSVGTPEAFF,TGCAGCGTTGGGACACCTGAAGCTTTCTTT
TRBD2,TRBJ2-7,.,TRBV7-3,15,CASSLTGGSLDEQYF,TGTGCCAGCAGCTTAACGGGCGGGAGTCTCGACGAGCAGTACTTC
.,TRBJ1-1,.,TRBV6-5,13,CASSYGTNTEAFF,TGTGCCAGCAGTTACGGGACAAACACTGAAGCTTTCTTT
TRBD2,TRBJ2-7,.,TRBV19,15,CASSIEPGLVFEQYF,TGTGCCAGTAGTATAGAACCGGGACTAGTCTTCGAGCAGTACTTC
TRBD2,TRBJ2-3,.,TRBV13,15,CASSPGLAVTDTQYF,TGTGCCAGCAGCCCGGGACTAGCGGTCACAGATACGCAGTATTTT
.,TRBJ1-5,.,TRBV28,14,CASSRTGSVQPQHF,TGTGCCAGCAGTCGAACAGGGTCGGTTCAGCCCCAGCATTTT
.,TRBJ1-5,.,TRBV9,15,CASSVEGGIGQPQHF,TGTGCCAGCAGCGTAGAAGGAGGTATAGGACAGCCCCAGCATTTT
.,TRBJ1-2,.,TRBV4-3,15,CASSQHRGGNYGYTF,TGCGCCAGCAGCCAACACCGGGGGGGAAACTATGGCTACACCTTC
.,TRBJ1-2,.,TRBV7-9,13,CASTQGITFGYTF,TGTGCCAGCACCCAGGGGATTACTTTTGGCTACACCTTC
TRBD2,TRBJ2-1,.,TRBV13,12,CASSLTSGGKFF,TGTGCCAGCAGCTTAACTAGCGGGGGGAAGTTCTTC
.,TRBJ2-7,.,TRBV6-1,15,CASSEYHRANYEQYF,TGTGCCAGCAGTGAATATCACAGGGCGAACTACGAGCAGTACTTC
.,TRBJ1-5,few,TRBV2,15,CASSEVERGHQPQHF,TGTGCCAGCAGTGAAGTTGAAAGGGGCCATCAGCCCCAGCATTTT
.,TRBJ2-1,.,TRBV18,14,CASSPPAGYNEQFF,TGTGCCAGCTCACCTCCCGCCGGGTACAATGAGCAGTTCTTC
TRBD2,TRBJ2-3,.,TRBV4-1,15,CASSQTGLVADTQYF,TGCGCCAGCAGCCAAACGGGACTAGTAGCAGATACGCAGTATTTT
TRBD2,TRBJ2-3,.,TRBV2,14,CASRTSGTTNTQYF,TGTGCCAGCCGGACTAGCGGCACCACGAATACGCAGTATTTT
.,TRBJ1-5,.,TRBV9,14,CASSAQGINQPQHF,TGTGCCAGCAGCGCTCAGGGAATTAATCAGCCCCAGCATTTT
.,TRBJ1-1,.,TRBV7-8,14,CASSSSVMNTEAFF,TGTGCCAGCAGCTCATCAGTCATGAACACTGAAGCTTTCTTT
.,TRBJ1-2,.,TRBV7-9,13,CASSSLWGDGYTF,TGTGCCAGCAGCTCCCTCTGGGGGGATGGCTACACCTTC
.,TRBJ1-5,.,TRBV19,14,CASSMGQSNQPQHF,TGTGCCAGTAGTATGGGACAAAGCAATCAGCCCCAGCATTTT
.,TRBJ2-1,.,TRBV7-2,14,CASSLIDGAPWQFF,TGTGCCAGCAGCTTAATTGATGGGGCACCTTGGCAGTTCTTC
.,TRBJ1-2,.,TRBV10-3,11,CAISESGGYTF,TGTGCCATCAGTGAGTCCGGTGGCTACACCTTC
TRBD1,TRBJ1-5,.,TRBV27,15,CASSIGTGGQQPQHF,TGTGCCAGCAGTATAGGGACAGGGGGCCAGCAGCCCCAGCATTTT
.,TRBJ1-2,.,TRBV6-5,13,CASSLEPYYGYTF,TGTGCCAGCAGTTTGGAGCCGTATTACGGCTACACCTTC
TRBD2,TRBJ2-3,few,TRBV7-3,16,CASSRLAGPVGDTQYF,TGTGCCAGCAGCCGACTAGCGGGTCCCGTGGGAGATACGCAGTATTTT
TRBD1,TRBJ2-7,.,TRBV5-1,13,CASSPQGPGEQYF,TGCGCCAGCAGCCCACAGGGGCCGGGGGAGCAGTACTTC
.,TRBJ1-1,.,TRBV11-2,13,CASSLGTNTEAFF,TGTGCCAGCAGCTTGGGCACCAACACTGAAGCTTTCTTT
.,TRBJ2-5,.,TRBV27,15,CASSLRTGLDETQYF,TGTGCCAGCAGTTTACGTACAGGGTTGGATGAGACCCAGTACTTC
TRBD1,TRBJ2-1,.,TRBV27,15,CASSTAGTEYNEQFF,TGTGCCAGCAGTACGGCCGGGACAGAGTACAATGAGCAGTTCTTC
TRBD1,TRBJ1-2,.,TRBV7-9,14,CASIEKGQNYGYTF,TGTGCCAGCATAGAAAAGGGACAGAACTATGGCTACACCTTC
TRBD2,TRBJ2-1,.,TRBV11-2,16,CASSPQTSGIYNEQFF,TGTGCCAGCAGCCCCCAGACTAGCGGTATATACAATGAGCAGTTCTTC
TRBD2,TRBJ2-7,.,TRBV7-8,17,CASRQGTSGTISYEQYF,TGTGCCAGCAGACAAGGGACTAGCGGGACGATTTCCTACGAGCAGTACTTC
TRBD1,TRBJ1-2,.,TRBV5-5,14,CASVGQGVDYGYTF,TGTGCCAGCGTGGGACAGGGGGTTGACTATGGCTACACCTTC
.,TRBJ2-7,few,TRBV10-1,12,CASPTKDYEQYF,TGCGCCAGTCCGACAAAGGACTACGAGCAGTACTTC
.,TRBJ2-1,.,TRBV2,14,CASWTRDSYNEQFF,TGTGCCAGCTGGACGAGGGACTCCTACAATGAGCAGTTCTTC